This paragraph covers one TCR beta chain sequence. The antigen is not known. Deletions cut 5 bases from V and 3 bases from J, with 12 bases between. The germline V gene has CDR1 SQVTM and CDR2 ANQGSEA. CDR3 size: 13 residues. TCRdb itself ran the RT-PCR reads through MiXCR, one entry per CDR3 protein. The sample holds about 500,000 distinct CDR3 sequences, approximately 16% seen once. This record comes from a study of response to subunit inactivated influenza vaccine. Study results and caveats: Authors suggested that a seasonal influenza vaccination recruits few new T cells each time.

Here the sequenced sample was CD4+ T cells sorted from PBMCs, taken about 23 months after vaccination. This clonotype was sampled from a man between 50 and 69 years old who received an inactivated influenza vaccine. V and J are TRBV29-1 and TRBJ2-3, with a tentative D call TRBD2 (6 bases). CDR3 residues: CSVCIGGTDTQYF. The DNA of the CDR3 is TGCAGCGTTTGTATCGGGGGAACAGATACGCAGTATTTT.